This T cell receptor beta chain was obtained from a study of T cell clones after liver transplantation. The CDR3 is 14 residues long. CDR1 is LNHDA, CDR2 SQIVND, per germline (reference sequence). The V and J ends lost 3 bases and 6 bases, in that order; junction bases with no gene match: 5. By sample fraction, this clone is medium-sized. The protocol was immunoSEQ multiplex PCR, while the TCRdb copy is restricted to in-frame clones and leaves out a portion. The table shows 68,000 or so clones, with about four fifths occurring only once. The sequences come from CD4+ T cells from blood, collected before liver transplant. This chain links TRBV19 with TRBJ1-5; 7 bases match TRBD1. The clonotype comes from a human donor who received a liver transplant. DNA of the CDR3: TGTGCCAGTAGTATCCGACAGGGAGGTCAGCCCCAGCATTTT. It yields the protein CASSIRQGGQPQHF.